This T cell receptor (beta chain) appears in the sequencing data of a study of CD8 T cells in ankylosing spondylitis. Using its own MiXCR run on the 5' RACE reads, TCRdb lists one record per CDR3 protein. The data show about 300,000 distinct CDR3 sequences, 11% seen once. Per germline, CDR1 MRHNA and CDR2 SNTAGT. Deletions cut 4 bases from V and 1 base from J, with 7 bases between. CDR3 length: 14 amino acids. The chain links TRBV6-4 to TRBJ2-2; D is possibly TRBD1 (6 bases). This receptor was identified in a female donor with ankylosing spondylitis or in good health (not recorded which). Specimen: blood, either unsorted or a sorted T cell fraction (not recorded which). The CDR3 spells CASSAQGNTGELFF. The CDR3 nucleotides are TGTGCCAGCAGTGCACAGGGGAACACCGGGGAGCTGTTTTTT.